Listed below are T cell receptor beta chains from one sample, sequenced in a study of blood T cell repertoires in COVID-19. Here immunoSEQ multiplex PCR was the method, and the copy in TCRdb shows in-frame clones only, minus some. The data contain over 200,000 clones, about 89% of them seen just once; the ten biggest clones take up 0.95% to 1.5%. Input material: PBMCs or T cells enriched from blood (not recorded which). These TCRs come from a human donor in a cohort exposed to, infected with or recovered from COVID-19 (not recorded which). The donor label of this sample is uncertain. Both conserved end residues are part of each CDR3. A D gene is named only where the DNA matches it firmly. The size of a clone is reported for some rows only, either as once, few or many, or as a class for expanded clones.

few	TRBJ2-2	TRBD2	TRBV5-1	CASSLGLAVNTGELFF	TGCGCCAGCAGCTTGGGACTAGCGGTCAACACCGGGGAGCTGTTTTTT
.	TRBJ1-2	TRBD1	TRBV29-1	CSVFGGQGAIGYGYTF	TGCAGCGTCTTCGGGGGACAGGGGGCGATAGGCTATGGCTACACCTTC
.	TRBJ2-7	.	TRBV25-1	CASSLRDTSDEQYF	TGTGCCAGCAGCCTCCGGGACACTAGCGACGAGCAGTACTTC
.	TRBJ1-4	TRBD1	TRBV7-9	CASSPTGGGDEKLFF	TGTGCCAGCAGCCCAACAGGGGGCGGAGATGAAAAACTGTTTTTT
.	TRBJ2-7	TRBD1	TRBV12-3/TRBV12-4	CASSGQGAYEQYF	TGTGCCAGCTCCGGACAGGGGGCCTACGAGCAGTACTTC
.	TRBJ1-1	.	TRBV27	CASRIGVRTKGGGTEAFF	TGTGCCAGCAGAATTGGAGTTCGGACGAAAGGGGGGGGCACTGAAGCTTTCTTT
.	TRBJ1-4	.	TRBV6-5	CASSSGTANEKLFF	TGTGCCAGCAGCTCCGGGACTGCTAATGAAAAACTGTTTTTT
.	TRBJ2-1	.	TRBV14	CASSQGTGLQGEQFF	TGTGCCAGCAGCCAGGGCACGGGACTCCAGGGTGAGCAGTTCTTC
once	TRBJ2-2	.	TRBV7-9	CASSSKAGELFF	TGTGCCAGCAGCTCTAAAGCCGGGGAGCTGTTTTTT
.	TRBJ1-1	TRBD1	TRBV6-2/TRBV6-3	CASSYTGARTEAFF	TGTGCCAGCAGTTACACAGGGGCGAGGACTGAAGCTTTCTTT
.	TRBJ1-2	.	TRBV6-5	CASSYSAAGGGYGYTF	TGTGCCAGCAGTTACTCTGCGGCCGGCGGGGGCTATGGCTACACCTTC
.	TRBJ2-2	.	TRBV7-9	CASGRTVSKPANTGELFF	TGTGCCAGCGGTAGGACAGTTTCCAAACCCGCGAACACCGGGGAGCTGTTTTTT
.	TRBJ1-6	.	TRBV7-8	CASTLDTGFRNSPLHF	TGTGCCAGCACCCTAGACACAGGGTTCCGAAATTCACCCCTCCACTTT
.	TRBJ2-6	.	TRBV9	CASSPRGDSGANVLTF	TGTGCCAGCAGCCCGCGCGGGGACTCTGGGGCCAACGTCCTGACTTTC
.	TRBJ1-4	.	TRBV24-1	CATSDNSPLNEKLFF	TGTGCCACCAGTGATAATAGCCCATTAAATGAAAAACTGTTTTTT
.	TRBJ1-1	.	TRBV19	CASSGQPLTRRAEAFF	TGTGCCAGTAGTGGACAGCCCCTGACAAGGCGGGCTGAAGCTTTCTTT
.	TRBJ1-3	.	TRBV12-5	CASGPGQYSGNTIYF	TGTGCTAGTGGCCCCGGACAGTACTCTGGAAACACCATATATTTT
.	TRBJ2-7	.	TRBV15	CATSTLTGSLSYEQYF	TGTGCCACCAGCACCCTGACAGGCTCCCTTTCCTACGAGCAGTACTTC
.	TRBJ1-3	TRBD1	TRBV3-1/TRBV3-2	CATSKGGQGVDTIYF	TGTGCCACCTCGAAAGGGGGACAGGGTGTGGACACCATATATTTT
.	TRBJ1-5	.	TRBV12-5	CASGLHMRNQPQHF	TGTGCTAGTGGTCTCCATATGCGAAATCAGCCCCAGCATTTT
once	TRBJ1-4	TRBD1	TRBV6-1	CASSELDRVNEKLFF	TGTGCCAGCAGTGAATTGGACAGGGTGAATGAAAAACTGTTTTTT
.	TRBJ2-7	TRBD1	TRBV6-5	CASSRTGGLGYEQYF	TGTGCCAGCAGTCGGACAGGGGGCCTGGGATACGAGCAGTACTTC
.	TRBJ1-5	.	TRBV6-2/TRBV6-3	CASSSEWWGQSNQPQHF	TGTGCCAGCAGTTCGGAGTGGTGGGGGCAGAGCAATCAGCCCCAGCATTTT
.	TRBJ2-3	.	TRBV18	CASSPGGEIFTDTQYF	TGTGCCAGCTCACCCGGCGGCGAAATATTCACAGATACGCAGTATTTT
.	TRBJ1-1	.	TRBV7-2	CASSTRTRLNTEAFF	TGTGCCAGCAGCACTAGAACCAGGCTGAACACTGAAGCTTTCTTT
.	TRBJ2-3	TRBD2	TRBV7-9	CASSSDETSGGAVGTQYF	TGTGCCAGCAGCTCAGACGAGACTAGCGGGGGGGCCGTCGGGACGCAGTATTTT
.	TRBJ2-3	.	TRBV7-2	CASSPRSLDTDTQYF	TGTGCCAGCAGCCCGCGAAGTCTAGACACAGATACGCAGTATTTT
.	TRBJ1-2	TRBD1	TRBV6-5	CASRDRAPNYGYTF	TGTGCCAGCCGCGACAGGGCCCCTAACTATGGCTACACCTTC
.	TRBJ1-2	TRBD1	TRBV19	CASTQQGADGGYTF	TGTGCCAGTACCCAACAGGGGGCCGACGGTGGCTACACCTTC
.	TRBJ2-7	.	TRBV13	CASSSPAGNAYEQYF	TGTGCCAGCAGCTCCCCCGCGGGGAATGCCTACGAGCAGTACTTC
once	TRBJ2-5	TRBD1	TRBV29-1	CSASGGGETQYF	TGCAGCGCCTCAGGGGGCGGGGAGACCCAGTACTTC
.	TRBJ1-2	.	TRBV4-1	CASSQEWGNYGYTF	TGCGCCAGCAGCCAAGAATGGGGCAACTATGGCTACACCTTC
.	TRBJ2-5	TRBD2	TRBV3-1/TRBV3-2	CASSLAGGRGQETQYF	TGTGCCAGCAGCCTGGCGGGGGGCCGGGGACAAGAGACCCAGTACTTC
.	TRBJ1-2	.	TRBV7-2	CASSSGGGPGRYYGYTF	TGTGCCAGCAGCTCTGGGGGGGGCCCGGGTCGTTACTATGGCTACACCTTC
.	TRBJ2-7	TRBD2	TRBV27	CASSPGTSAYEQYF	TGTGCCAGCAGTCCGGGGACTAGCGCCTACGAGCAGTACTTC
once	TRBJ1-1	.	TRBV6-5	CASSPRGEYTEAFF	TGTGCCAGCAGTCCCCGCGGGGAATACACTGAAGCTTTCTTT
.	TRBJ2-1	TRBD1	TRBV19	CASSSLGTAYNEQFF	TGTGCCAGTAGTTCCCTCGGGACAGCCTACAATGAGCAGTTCTTC
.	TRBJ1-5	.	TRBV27	CASRGGGVNQPQHF	TGTGCCAGCAGGGGGGGAGGGGTCAATCAGCCCCAGCATTTT
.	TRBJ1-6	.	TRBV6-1	CASSEGGRNSPLHF	TGTGCCAGCAGTGAAGGGGGCCGTAATTCACCCCTCCACTTT
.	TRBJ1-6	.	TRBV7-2	CASSLGTGNSPLHF	TGTGCCAGCAGCTTAGGCACGGGTAATTCACCCCTCCACTTT
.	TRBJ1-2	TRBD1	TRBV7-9	CASSPRDREGYTF	TGTGCCAGCAGCCCCCGGGACAGGGAAGGCTACACCTTC
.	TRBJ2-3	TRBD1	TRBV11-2	CASSTYRGHSTDTQYF	TGTGCCAGCAGCACCTACAGGGGGCATAGCACAGATACGCAGTATTTT
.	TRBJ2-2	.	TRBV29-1	CSVVAANTGELFF	TGCAGCGTTGTGGCAGCGAACACCGGGGAGCTGTTTTTT
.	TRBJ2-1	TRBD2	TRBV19	CASGEGLAVNEQFF	TGTGCCAGTGGGGAAGGACTAGCGGTAAATGAGCAGTTCTTC
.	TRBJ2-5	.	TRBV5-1	CASSSIARARGETQYF	TGCGCCAGCAGCTCGATCGCCCGAGCTAGAGGAGAGACCCAGTACTTC
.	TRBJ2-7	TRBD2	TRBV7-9	CASSWREGEQYF	TGTGCCAGCAGCTGGAGGGAGGGCGAGCAGTACTTC
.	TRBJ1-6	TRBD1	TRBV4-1	CASSQAPRQGRRSPLHF	TGCGCCAGCAGCCAAGCCCCTCGACAGGGCCGTCGTTCACCCCTCCACTTT